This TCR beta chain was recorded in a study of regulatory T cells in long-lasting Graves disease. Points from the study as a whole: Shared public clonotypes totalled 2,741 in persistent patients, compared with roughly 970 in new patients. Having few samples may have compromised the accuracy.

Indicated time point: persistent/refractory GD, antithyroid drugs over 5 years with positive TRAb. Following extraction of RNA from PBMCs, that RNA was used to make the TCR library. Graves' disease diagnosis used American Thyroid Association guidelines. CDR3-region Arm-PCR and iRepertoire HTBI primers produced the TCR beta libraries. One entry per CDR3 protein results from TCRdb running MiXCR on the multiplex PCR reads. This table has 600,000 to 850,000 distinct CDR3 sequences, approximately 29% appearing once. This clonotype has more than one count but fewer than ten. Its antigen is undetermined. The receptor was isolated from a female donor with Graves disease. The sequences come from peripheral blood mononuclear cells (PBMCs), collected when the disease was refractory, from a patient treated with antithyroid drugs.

CDR3 DNA: TGCAGCGTTGAAGATCCTGGGGGAGGGTACCAAGAGACCCAGTACTTC. Residues: CSVEDPGGGYQETQYF. The chain carries TRBV29-1 and TRBJ2-5, with 7 bases that match TRBD2. This CDR3 has 16 amino acids. Germline V gives CDR1 SQVTM, CDR2 ANQGSEA. Trimming took 0 bases from V and 0 from J; bases not matched to a gene: 7.